Listed below are T cell receptor beta chains from one sample, sequenced in a study of technical replicates of blood from several donors. Generated by immunoSEQ multiplex PCR, the TCRdb table keeps only in-frame clones and is missing some. The sample lists 85,000 to 100,000 clones, 90% to 96% occurring once. Sequencing used T cells isolated from PBMCs. The source of these receptors is a human donor in good health. The CDR3 runs from the conserved cysteine through the conserved F or W. D genes are given only for firm matches. Size is stated for part of the rows, as once, few or many counts, or as a class when the clone is expanded.

cdr3_nt cdr3_aa j_call d_call v_call clone_size
TGTGCCAGCAGCCAACAGGGCCATGAGCAGTTCTTC CASSQQGHEQFF TRBJ2-1 - TRBV11-3 once
TGTGCCACCGGACTACTCAATGAGCAGTTCTTC CATGLLNEQFF TRBJ2-1 - TRBV15 -
TGTGCCAGCAGCTCTACAGGAAGTCCATACAATGAGCAGTTCTTC CASSSTGSPYNEQFF TRBJ2-1 - TRBV11-3 -
TGTGCCAGCAGCTTCTTGCAGGGCGGCGGAGAAAAACTGTTTTTT CASSFLQGGGEKLFF TRBJ1-4 - TRBV11-2 -
TGTGCCAGCCCCGGGACTTCTTTCGCGGCCCTCTACGAGCAGTACTTC CASPGTSFAALYEQYF TRBJ2-7 - TRBV10-3 -
TGTGCCAGCAGTGAGGAAGGACAGCTACTAACCGGGGAGCTGTTTTTT CASSEEGQLLTGELFF TRBJ2-2 - TRBV6-1 -
TGTGCCAGCCACACAAGTCCCTCTGGGGCCAACGTCCTGACTTTC CASHTSPSGANVLTF TRBJ2-6 - TRBV28 -
TGTGCCAGCAGTTTTCAGGGAAACGAAAAACTGTTTTTT CASSFQGNEKLFF TRBJ1-4 - TRBV28 once
TGTGCCAGCTCACCACCCGGGACAGGGTCAACTAATGAAAAACTGTTTTTT CASSPPGTGSTNEKLFF TRBJ1-4 TRBD1 TRBV18 -
TGCAGCGTTGTAGGCCGACAGGGGTTCTACAATGAGCAGTTCTTC CSVVGRQGFYNEQFF TRBJ2-1 TRBD1 TRBV29-1 -
TGTGCCAGCAGCTCGGGGGGCCTGGAGACCCAGTACTTC CASSSGGLETQYF TRBJ2-5 - TRBV7-9 -
TGCGCCAGCAGCTTCAATCCGGGACAGGGGCACAATGAGCAGTTCTTC CASSFNPGQGHNEQFF TRBJ2-1 TRBD1 TRBV5-1 -
TGTGCCAGCAGTTCTCCCCGGACTAGCGGGAGGGGGAGGACCCAGTACTTC CASSSPRTSGRGRTQYF TRBJ2-5 TRBD2 TRBV28 -
TGCAGCGTTGTTGCGGGGAACTATGGCTACACCTTC CSVVAGNYGYTF TRBJ1-2 - TRBV29-1 -
TGTGCCAGCAGTCCCCCAGCGGGAGCGTTGGATACGCAGTATTTT CASSPPAGALDTQYF TRBJ2-3 TRBD2 TRBV28 -
TGTGCCAGTAGTGCGAAAGACAGAGCTAATGAAAAACTGTTTTTT CASSAKDRANEKLFF TRBJ1-4 - TRBV19 -
TGTGCCAGCAGCCCCCAAATTAGCTCCTACGAGCAGTACTTC CASSPQISSYEQYF TRBJ2-7 - TRBV6-5 -
TGTGCCAGCAGCTTAGAGGGGGCTGGACAGCCCCAGCATTTT CASSLEGAGQPQHF TRBJ1-5 - TRBV11-2 -
TGCGCCAGCAGGGCTAGCGGGAGATACAATGAGCAGTTCTTC CASRASGRYNEQFF TRBJ2-1 TRBD2 TRBV10-2 -
TGCGCCAGCAGCCAAGTACTATACACAGATACGCAGTATTTT CASSQVLYTDTQYF TRBJ2-3 - TRBV4-1 -
TGCGCCAGCAGTCAGGGGAGCGGGAGGGTCGATGAGCAGTTCTTC CASSQGSGRVDEQFF TRBJ2-1 TRBD2 TRBV5-1 -
TGTGCCAGCAGCCCGCTCACGGGGGGGCACTCCTACGAGCAGTACTTC CASSPLTGGHSYEQYF TRBJ2-7 TRBD2 TRBV11-3 -
TGTGCCAGCAGTGCGCGGACAGCGAGCTCCTACGAGCAGTACTTC CASSARTASSYEQYF TRBJ2-7 - TRBV6-1 -
TGTGCCAGCAGACCCCCGGGAGGGCCTTCAGATGAGCAGTTCTTC CASRPPGGPSDEQFF TRBJ2-1 TRBD2 TRBV7-9 -
TGTGCCAGCAGCATCAAACCCGGGAGATCCTACGAGCAGTACTTC CASSIKPGRSYEQYF TRBJ2-7 - TRBV7-2 once
TGTGCCAGCAGTAAAGCGGGGGGGCCAATCAATGAGCAGTTCTTC CASSKAGGPINEQFF TRBJ2-1 TRBD2 TRBV28 once
TGCGCCAGCAGCTGGACAGGGGTGAGGGGGAACACCGGGGAGCTGTTTTTT CASSWTGVRGNTGELFF TRBJ2-2 TRBD1 TRBV5-1 -
TGCAGTGTGGACAGGGGGCGAGGCACCGGGGAGCTGTTTTTT CSVDRGRGTGELFF TRBJ2-2 TRBD1 TRBV29-1 -
TGCGCCAGCAGCCAAGCAGCAACAGGGGTTAGTACTGAAGCTTTCTTT CASSQAATGVSTEAFF TRBJ1-1 TRBD1 TRBV4-1 once